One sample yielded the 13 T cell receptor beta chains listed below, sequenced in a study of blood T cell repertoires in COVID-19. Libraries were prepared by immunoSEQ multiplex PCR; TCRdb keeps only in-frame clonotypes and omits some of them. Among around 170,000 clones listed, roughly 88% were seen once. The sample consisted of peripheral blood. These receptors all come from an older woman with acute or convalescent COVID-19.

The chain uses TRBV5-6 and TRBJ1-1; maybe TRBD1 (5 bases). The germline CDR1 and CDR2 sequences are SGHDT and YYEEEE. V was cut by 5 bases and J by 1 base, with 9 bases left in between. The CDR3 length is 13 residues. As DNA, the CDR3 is TGTGCCAGCAGGTTGACAGAGAACACTGAAGCTTTCTTT. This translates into CASRLTENTEAFF.

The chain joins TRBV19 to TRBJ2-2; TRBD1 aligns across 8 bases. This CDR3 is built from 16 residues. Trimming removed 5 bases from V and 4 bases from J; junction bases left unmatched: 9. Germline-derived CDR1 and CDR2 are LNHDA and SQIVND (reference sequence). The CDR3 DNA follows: TGTGCCAGTAGTCTACGGACAGGGAGGAGCACCGGGGAGCTGTTTTTT. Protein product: CASSLRTGRSTGELFF.

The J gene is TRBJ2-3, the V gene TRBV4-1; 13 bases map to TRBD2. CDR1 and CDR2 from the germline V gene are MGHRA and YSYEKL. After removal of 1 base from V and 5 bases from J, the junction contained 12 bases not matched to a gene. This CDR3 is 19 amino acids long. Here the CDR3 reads CASSQALKGTSGTRDTQYF. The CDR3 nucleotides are TGCGCCAGCAGCCAAGCCCTAAAGGGGACTAGCGGGACCCGAGATACGCAGTATTTT.

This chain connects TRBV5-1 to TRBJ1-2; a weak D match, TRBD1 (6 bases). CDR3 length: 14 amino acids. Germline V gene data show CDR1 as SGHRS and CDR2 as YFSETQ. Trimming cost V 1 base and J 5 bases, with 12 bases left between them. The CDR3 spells CASSLTGFEYGYTF. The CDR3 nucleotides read TGCGCCAGCAGCTTGACAGGGTTTGAATATGGCTACACCTTC.

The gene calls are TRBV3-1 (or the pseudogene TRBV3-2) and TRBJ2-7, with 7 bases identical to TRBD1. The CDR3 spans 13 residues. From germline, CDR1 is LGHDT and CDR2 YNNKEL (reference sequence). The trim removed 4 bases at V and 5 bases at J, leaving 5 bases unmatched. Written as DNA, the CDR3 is TGTGCCAGCAGCCGGACAGGTAAAGACGAGCAGTACTTC. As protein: CASSRTGKDEQYF.

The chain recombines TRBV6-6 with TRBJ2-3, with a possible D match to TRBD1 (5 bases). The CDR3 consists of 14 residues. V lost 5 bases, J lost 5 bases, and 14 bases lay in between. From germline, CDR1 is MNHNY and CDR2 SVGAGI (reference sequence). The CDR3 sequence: CASSNPDKEDTQYF. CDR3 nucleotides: TGTGCCAGCAGTAACCCGGACAAGGAAGATACGCAGTATTTT.

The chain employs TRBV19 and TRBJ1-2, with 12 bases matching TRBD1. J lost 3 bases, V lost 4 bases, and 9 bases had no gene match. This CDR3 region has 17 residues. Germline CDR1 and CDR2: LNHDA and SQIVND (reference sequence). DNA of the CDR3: TGTGCCAGTAGTACCCGCGGGACAGGGGGCGCCCACTATGGCTACACCTTC. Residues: CASSTRGTGGAHYGYTF.

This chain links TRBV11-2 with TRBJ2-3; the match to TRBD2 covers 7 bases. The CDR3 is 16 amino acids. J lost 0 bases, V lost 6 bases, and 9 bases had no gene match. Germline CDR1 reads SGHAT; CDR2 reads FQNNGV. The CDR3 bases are TGTGCCAGCAGTTTCCTAGCGGTACCTAGCACAGATACGCAGTATTTT. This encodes CASSFLAVPSTDTQYF.

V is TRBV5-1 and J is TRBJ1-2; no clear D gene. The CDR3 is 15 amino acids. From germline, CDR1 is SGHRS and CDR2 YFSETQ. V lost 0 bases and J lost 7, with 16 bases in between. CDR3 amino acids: CASSLGQAFIFGYTF. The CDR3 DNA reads TGCGCCAGCAGCTTGGGCCAGGCCTTTATCTTTGGCTACACCTTC.

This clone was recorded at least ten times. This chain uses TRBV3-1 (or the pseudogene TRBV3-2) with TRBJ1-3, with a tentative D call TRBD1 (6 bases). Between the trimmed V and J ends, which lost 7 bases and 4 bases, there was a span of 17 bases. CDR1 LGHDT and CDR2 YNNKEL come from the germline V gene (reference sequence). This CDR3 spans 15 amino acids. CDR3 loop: CASTRGANYGNTIYF. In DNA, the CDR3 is TGTGCCAGCACCAGGGGAGCGAACTACGGAAACACCATATATTTT.

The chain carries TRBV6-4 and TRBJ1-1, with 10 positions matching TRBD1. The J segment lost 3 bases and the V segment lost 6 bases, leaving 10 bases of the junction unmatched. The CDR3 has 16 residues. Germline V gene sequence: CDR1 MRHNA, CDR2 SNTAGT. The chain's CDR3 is CASSPEGTGADTEAFF. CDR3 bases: TGTGCCAGCAGCCCCGAGGGGACAGGGGCGGACACTGAAGCTTTCTTT.

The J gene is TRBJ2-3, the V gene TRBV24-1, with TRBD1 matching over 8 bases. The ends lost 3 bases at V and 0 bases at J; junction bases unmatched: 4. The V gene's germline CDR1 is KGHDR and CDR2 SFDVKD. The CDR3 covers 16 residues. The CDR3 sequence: CATSDLRTGSTDTQYF. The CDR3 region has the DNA TGTGCCACCAGTGATCTGAGGACAGGGAGCACAGATACGCAGTATTTT.

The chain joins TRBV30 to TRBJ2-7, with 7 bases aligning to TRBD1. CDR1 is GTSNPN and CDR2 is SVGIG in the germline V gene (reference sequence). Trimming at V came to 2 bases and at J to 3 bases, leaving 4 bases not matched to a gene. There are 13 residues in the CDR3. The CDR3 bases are TGTGCCTGGAGTTTGGGACAGAACTACGAGCAGTACTTC. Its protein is CAWSLGQNYEQYF.